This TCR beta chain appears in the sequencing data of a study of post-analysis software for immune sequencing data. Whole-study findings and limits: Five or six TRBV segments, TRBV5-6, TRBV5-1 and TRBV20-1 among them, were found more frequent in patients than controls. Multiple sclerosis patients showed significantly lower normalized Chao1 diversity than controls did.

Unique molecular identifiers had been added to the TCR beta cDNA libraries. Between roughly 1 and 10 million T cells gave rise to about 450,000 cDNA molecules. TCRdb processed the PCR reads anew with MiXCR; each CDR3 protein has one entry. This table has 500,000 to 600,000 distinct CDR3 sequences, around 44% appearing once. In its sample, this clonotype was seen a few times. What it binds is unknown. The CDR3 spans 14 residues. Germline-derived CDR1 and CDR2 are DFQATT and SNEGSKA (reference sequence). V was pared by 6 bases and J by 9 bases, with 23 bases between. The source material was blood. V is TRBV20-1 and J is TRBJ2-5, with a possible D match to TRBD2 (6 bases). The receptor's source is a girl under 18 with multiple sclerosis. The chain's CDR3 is CSAPRDSTFGAQYF. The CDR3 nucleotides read TGCAGTGCCCCCCGGGACTCGACCTTTGGGGCCCAGTACTTC.